The present TCR beta chain was sequenced within a study of blood T cells in healthy people across ages. Investigators took around 11 milliliters of peripheral blood from every donor. Looked up from germline, CDR1 is SGHRS and CDR2 is YFSETQ. This CDR3 spans 15 amino acids. V dropped 5 bases and J dropped 5 bases, with 20 bases sitting between them. Primers used in a second PCR of about 7 to 11 cycles were a sample-barcoded 5' primer and a J-beta primer mix. TCRdb re-called the 5' RACE reads with MiXCR, one entry per CDR3 protein. The table shows 700,000 to 800,000 distinct CDR3 sequences, with about 40% occurring only once. This clonotype was found many times. Its target is not known. Regarding the study as a whole: A greater number of naive CD4+ cells and higher diversity distinguished long-lived donors from aged donors.

This TCR came from a woman aged 55-69 years in good health. The V and J genes are TRBV5-1 and TRBJ2-7; D is possibly TRBD1 or TRBD2 (5 bases each). Material for sequencing was blood. In DNA form, the CDR3 reads TGCGCCAGCAGGCCTTTGGGGCGCCGGGATGACGAGCAGTACTTC. Translating gives CASRPLGRRDDEQYF.